The source of this T cell receptor beta chain is a study of blood T cell repertoires in COVID-19. Produced via immunoSEQ multiplex PCR; TCRdb's table is partial and in-frame only. The sample yields 300,000 to 350,000 clones, roughly 85% seen once. The sample comprised PBMCs or T cells enriched from blood (not recorded which). The clonotype comes from a man aged 25 to 40 who had recovered from COVID-19.

CDR3 amino acids: CATSGRGTGMADTQYF. The CDR3 DNA sequence: TGTGCCACCAGCGGGCGGGGGACAGGGATGGCTGATACGCAGTATTTT. The chain carries TRBV24-1 and TRBJ2-3; 9 nucleotides line up with TRBD1. The CDR3 runs 16 residues. The ends lost 7 bases at V and 6 bases at J; junction bases unmatched: 13. Germline CDR1 KGHDR, CDR2 SFDVKD.